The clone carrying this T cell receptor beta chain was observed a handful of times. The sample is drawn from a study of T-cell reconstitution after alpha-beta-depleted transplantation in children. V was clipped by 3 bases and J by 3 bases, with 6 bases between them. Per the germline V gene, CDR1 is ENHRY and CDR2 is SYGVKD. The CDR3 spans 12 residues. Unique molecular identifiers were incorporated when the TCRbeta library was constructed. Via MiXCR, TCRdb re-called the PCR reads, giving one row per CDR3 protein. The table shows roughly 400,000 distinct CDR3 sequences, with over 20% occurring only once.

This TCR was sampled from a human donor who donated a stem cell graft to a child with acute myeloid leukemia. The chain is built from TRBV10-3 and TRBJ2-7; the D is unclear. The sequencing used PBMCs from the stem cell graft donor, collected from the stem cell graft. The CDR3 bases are TGTGCCATCAGTGAACAGAACTACGAGCAGTACTTC. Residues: CAISEQNYEQYF.